These T cell receptor beta chains were read from a single sample in a study of blood T cells in healthy people across ages. TCRdb re-derived calls from the 5' RACE reads in MiXCR, one entry per CDR3 protein. The sample has approximately 1,100,000 distinct CDR3 sequences, 35% to 55% seen once. Material: blood. The receptors originated from a woman aged 55-69 years in good health. CDR3s include the opening cysteine and the closing phenylalanine or tryptophan. The order of the fields is J gene, clone size, D gene, V gene, CDR3 protein, CDR3 DNA. D genes are given only for firm matches. Not all rows give a size; the values are once, few, many and, for expanded clones, a class.

TRBJ2-2	-	-	TRBV6-5	CASSRPNTPRAGELFF	TGTGCCAGCAGCCGACCGAATACACCCCGGGCCGGGGAGCTGTTTTTT
TRBJ2-3	-	-	TRBV28	CASSPSGWDTQYF	TGTGCCAGCAGTCCGAGCGGTTGGGATACGCAGTATTTT
TRBJ2-7	-	TRBD2	TRBV6-2/TRBV6-3	CASSSIAGVPTWSSYNEQYF	TGTGCCAGCAGTAGTATAGCGGGAGTCCCGACATGGAGCTCCTACAATGAGCAGTACTTC
TRBJ1-5	-	-	TRBV14	CASSQGYEQPQHF	TGTGCCAGCAGTCAAGGGTACGAGCAGCCCCAGCATTTT
TRBJ2-5	few	TRBD2	TRBV6-2/TRBV6-3	CASSAGVGETQYF	TGTGCCAGCAGCGCGGGAGTGGGAGAGACCCAGTACTTC
TRBJ2-3	-	TRBD2	TRBV15	CATSRDSSGGAGTQYF	TGTGCCACCAGCAGAGATTCGAGCGGGGGGGCCGGGACGCAGTATTTT
TRBJ2-3	few	TRBD1	TRBV29-1	CSVEGGQALDTQYF	TGCAGCGTTGAGGGGGGACAGGCATTGGATACGCAGTATTTT
TRBJ2-5	-	-	TRBV3-1	CASSQDLQGLGETQYF	TGTGCCAGCAGCCAAGACCTTCAGGGGTTGGGAGAGACCCAGTACTTC
TRBJ1-4	-	-	TRBV7-2	CASSPGAAAGKLFF	TGTGCCAGCAGCCCAGGGGCCGCTGCTGGAAAACTGTTTTTT
TRBJ2-3	-	-	TRBV27	CASSFGLGGVSTDTQYF	TGTGCCAGCAGTTTTGGTCTCGGGGGCGTAAGCACAGATACGCAGTATTTT
TRBJ2-1	few	TRBD2	TRBV5-1	CASSLARASGIDEQFF	TGCGCCAGCAGCTTGGCCCGGGCTAGCGGGATCGATGAGCAGTTCTTC
TRBJ2-5	-	TRBD2	TRBV7-7	CASSFGLAGALGTQYF	TGTGCCAGCAGCTTCGGACTAGCGGGAGCTTTAGGGACCCAGTACTTC
TRBJ1-5	-	TRBD1	TRBV30	CAWSGTGINQPQHF	TGTGCCTGGAGCGGGACAGGAATCAATCAGCCCCAGCATTTT
TRBJ2-1	-	-	TRBV20-1	CSARGGLADPSYNEQFF	TGCAGTGCTAGAGGGGGACTGGCGGACCCCTCCTACAATGAGCAGTTCTTC
TRBJ1-2	-	-	TRBV14	CASSQDGGLGGYTF	TGTGCCAGCAGCCAAGATGGAGGTTTGGGAGGCTACACCTTC
TRBJ2-3	few	TRBD1	TRBV4-2	CASSQDSRGQGVADTQYF	TGTGCCAGCAGCCAAGATAGTAGAGGACAGGGTGTCGCAGATACGCAGTATTTT
TRBJ1-2	-	-	TRBV6-1	CASSEAPGQGYTF	TGTGCCAGCAGTGAAGCGCCGGGGCAGGGCTACACCTTC